This T cell receptor beta chain was identified in a study of blood T cell repertoires in COVID-19. At the level of the study: COVID-19 samples, acute and convalescent, were from the United States, Italy and Spain. From T cells, B-cell-depleted T cells, or PBMCs came the material, which was cDNA or gDNA.

The germline gives CDR1 LNHDA, CDR2 SQIVND (reference sequence). The CDR3 extends over 14 amino acids. Profiled with immunoSEQ multiplex PCR; TCRdb holds only in-frame clones, not every one. The data contain fewer than 250,000 clones, 70% to 85% of them singletons. The specimen sequenced was PBMCs or T cells enriched from blood (not recorded which). The receptor was derived from a woman under 40 who had recovered from COVID-19. The chain uses TRBV19 and TRBJ2-7; 9 nucleotides align to TRBD2. CDR3: CASSSGGASYEQYV. The DNA of the CDR3 is TGTGCCAGCAGTAGCGGGGGAGCCTCCTACGAGCAGTACGTC.